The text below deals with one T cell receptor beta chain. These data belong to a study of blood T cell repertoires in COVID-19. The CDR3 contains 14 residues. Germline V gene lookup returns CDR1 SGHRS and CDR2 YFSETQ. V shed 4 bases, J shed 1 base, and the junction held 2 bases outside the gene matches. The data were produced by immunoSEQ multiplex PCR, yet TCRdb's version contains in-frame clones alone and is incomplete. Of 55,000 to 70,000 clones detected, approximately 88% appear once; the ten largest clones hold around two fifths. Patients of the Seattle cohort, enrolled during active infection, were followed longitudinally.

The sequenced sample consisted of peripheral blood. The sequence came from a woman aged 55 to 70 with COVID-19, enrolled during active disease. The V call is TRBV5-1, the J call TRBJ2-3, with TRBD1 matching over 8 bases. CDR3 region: CASSPGQGTDTQYF. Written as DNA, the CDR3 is TGCGCCAGCAGCCCGGGACAGGGCACAGATACGCAGTATTTT.